Shown below are 17 T cell receptor beta chains from a single sample sequenced in a study of T cells in Graves' hyperthyroidism and ophthalmopathy. RNA transcripts were the template for amplifying TCR beta CDR3 regions. First-round RT-PCR with HTBI primers amplified the TCR CDR3 region. From the multiplex PCR reads, TCRdb called clonotypes with MiXCR, one entry per CDR3 protein. The sample includes approximately 620,000 distinct CDR3 sequences, roughly 16% of them seen just once. The sequencing sample was made of blood. The receptors here all came from a woman in her forties with Graves' ophthalmopathy.

With regard to this clonotype: The CDR3 end shows no conserved phenylalanine or tryptophan, and so a read error is likely. The gene calls are TRBV12-3 or TRBV12-4 and TRBJ1-4; D remains ambiguous. The CDR3 covers 14 residues. V lost 3 bases, J lost 3 bases, and 8 bases lay in between. CDR3 loop: CASSLHGPNEKLFL. Written as DNA, the CDR3 is TGTGCCAGCAGTTTGCACGGGCCTAATGAAAAACTGTTTCTT.

In its sample, this clonotype was seen once. The gene calls are TRBV20-1 and TRBJ2-7; D remains unclear. Trimming removed 5 bases at V and 0 bases at J, with 5 bases between. Germline lookup yields CDR1 DFQATT and CDR2 SNEGSKA (reference sequence). The CDR3 extends over 11 amino acids. The DNA for the CDR3 is TGCAGTGCTGGGGACTCCTACGAGCAGTACTTC. Protein: CSAGDSYEQYF.

This clonotype turned up a few times. The chain carries TRBV10-3 and TRBJ1-5, with D uncertain. This CDR3 is built from 14 residues. The V gene's germline CDR1 is ENHRY and CDR2 SYGVKD. Trimming took 0 bases from V and 4 from J, leaving 7 bases between them. CDR3 sequence: CAISESPANQPQHF. CDR3 nucleotide sequence: TGTGCCATCAGTGAGTCTCCAGCAAATCAGCCCCAGCATTTT.

This clonotype occurred many times. The V gene is TRBV30, the J gene TRBJ2-7; 10 bases are a match to TRBD2. The germline gives CDR1 GTSNPN, CDR2 SVGIG (reference sequence). V trimming: 2 bases; J trimming: 1 base; junction bases outside the gene matches: 8. CDR3 size: 16 residues. In nucleotides, the CDR3 is TGTGCCTGGAGTAAGACTAGCGGGCCATTTTCCTACGAGCAGTACTTC. As protein: CAWSKTSGPFSYEQYF.

This clonotype occurred a few times. The rearrangement uses TRBV7-9 and TRBJ2-1; the D is unclear. The CDR3 spans 14 residues. The germline V gene has CDR1 SEHNR and CDR2 FQNEAQ (reference sequence). Between the trimmed V and J ends, which lost 4 bases and 7 bases, there was a span of 14 bases. CDR3 sequence reads: CASSYDIDGNEQFF. CDR3 in DNA: TGTGCCAGCAGCTATGATATCGACGGAAATGAGCAGTTCTTC.

This clonotype has a count of ten or more. The J gene is TRBJ2-5, the V gene TRBV2; D call uncertain. This CDR3 contains 14 residues. Germline V lookup: CDR1 SNHLY, CDR2 FYNNEI. V was pared by 3 bases and J by 1 base, with 9 bases between. CDR3 bases: TGTGCCAGCAGTGAGCTGGAAGCCCAAGAGACCCAGTACTTC. The encoded protein is CASSELEAQETQYF.

This clonotype was seen ten or more times. J is TRBJ2-4 and V is TRBV6-5; 7 nucleotides line up with TRBD1. The germline gives CDR1 MNHEY, CDR2 SVGAGI. With V trimmed by 2 bases and J by 6 bases, 4 bases remained unmatched. CDR3 size: 14 residues. CDR3 in DNA: TGTGCCAGCAGTTACGAGGGGGCAGGAAACATTCAGTACTTC. This sequence encodes CASSYEGAGNIQYF.

This clonotype came up many times. The chain has TRBV2 and TRBJ1-5; D unresolved. The length of the CDR3 is 15 residues. Germline V gives CDR1 SNHLY, CDR2 FYNNEI. Trimming stripped 4 bases from V and 5 bases from J, with 15 bases between. The CDR3 sequence: CASSAGSPGYQPQHF. CDR3 bases: TGTGCCAGCAGTGCGGGATCCCCCGGGTATCAGCCCCAGCATTTT.

The sample holds many counts of this clonotype. This chain joins TRBV11-2 and TRBJ2-3; 8 positions agree with TRBD1. Germline lookup yields CDR1 SGHAT and CDR2 FQNNGV. The CDR3 is 13 amino acids. The V gene end was trimmed by 5 bases and the J gene end by 8 bases; junction bases not matched to a gene: 6. DNA for the CDR3: TGTGCCAGCAGCGGACAGGGAGGTGGTACGCAGTATTTT. Protein product: CASSGQGGGTQYF.

This clonotype was recorded at least ten times. The CDR3 coding sequence is TGTGCCAGCAGCCCCATTACCGGGACGGAGACCCAGTACTTC. Protein: CASSPITGTETQYF. The V gene is TRBV3-1, the J gene TRBJ2-5, with D perhaps assigned TRBD1 or TRBD2 (5 bases each). Germline loops: CDR1 LGHDT, CDR2 YNNKEL (reference sequence). The CDR3 has 14 amino acids. Trimming shortened V by 4 bases and J by 5 bases, and 14 bases separated the two germline ends.

There are many counts of this clonotype. This chain joins TRBV20-1 and TRBJ2-5, with a weak D call TRBD2 (5 bases). The ends were cut back, 3 bases at V and 12 bases at J, with 14 bases in the middle. In germline, CDR1 is DFQATT, CDR2 SNEGSKA (reference sequence). This CDR3 region has 11 residues. The CDR3 DNA is TGCAGTGCTAGCCCCCTCCCCGGGAAGTACTTC. Translated, it gives CSASPLPGKYF.

In this sample, this clonotype turned up many times. The chain carries TRBV7-6 and TRBJ2-5; no clear D. This CDR3 is built from 16 residues. Germline V gene data show CDR1 as SGHVS and CDR2 as FNYEAQ. Between the trimmed V and J ends, which lost 1 base and 3 bases, there was a span of 15 bases. The CDR3 reads CASSLGGLPIKETQYF. In DNA form, the CDR3 reads TGTGCCAGCAGCTTAGGAGGTCTCCCGATAAAAGAGACCCAGTACTTC.

The chain joins TRBV3-1 to TRBJ2-5, with unresolved D. Germline values: CDR1 LGHDT, CDR2 YNNKEL (reference sequence). The CDR3 length is 11 residues. V lost 1 base and J 12 bases, leaving 9 bases between the germline ends. For the CDR3, the DNA is TGTGCCAGCAGCCAAGGGCAGTTGGAGTACTTC. Its protein product is CASSQGQLEYF.

In its sample, this clonotype was seen a few times. The rearrangement joins TRBV20-1 to TRBJ2-1; 12 bases match TRBD2. The germline V gene encodes CDR1 DFQATT and CDR2 SNEGSKA (reference sequence). V shed 2 bases, J shed 4 bases, and the junction held 6 bases outside the gene matches. CDR3 length: 16 residues. This CDR3 is CSARNPLAGGYNEQFF. CDR3 DNA: TGCAGTGCTAGAAACCCCCTAGCGGGAGGGTACAATGAGCAGTTCTTC.

This clonotype was counted many times. J is TRBJ2-7 and V is TRBV28, with 8 nucleotides matching TRBD2. Germline V lookup: CDR1 MDHEN, CDR2 SYDVKM. J lost 4 bases, V lost 1 base, and 6 bases had no gene match. The CDR3 runs 15 residues. The DNA of the CDR3 is TGTGCCAGCAGTTTATCGGCGGGAGGTAGATACGAGCAGTACTTC. Its protein product is CASSLSAGGRYEQYF.

This clonotype was observed at least ten times. The chain combines TRBV2 with TRBJ1-5; 9 bases match TRBD1. Unmatched junction bases numbered 2, after V lost 3 bases and J lost 2 bases. This CDR3 has 15 amino acids. CDR1 is SNHLY and CDR2 is FYNNEI in the germline V gene. CDR3 nucleotides: TGTGCCAGCAGTGAGGACAGGGGCGGCAATCAGCCCCAGCATTTT. Its translation is CASSEDRGGNQPQHF.

This clonotype was seen many times. The chain is built from TRBV7-8 and TRBJ2-7, with D tentatively TRBD1 or TRBD2 (5 bases each). This CDR3 contains 15 residues. Looked up from germline, CDR1 is SGHVS and CDR2 is FQNEAQ. Trimming removed 6 bases at V and 0 bases at J, with 15 bases between. The CDR3 protein is CASSFGTLSSYEQYF. In DNA, the CDR3 is TGTGCCAGCAGTTTCGGGACGTTGAGCTCCTACGAGCAGTACTTC.